The present TCR beta chain was sequenced within a study of Graves' ophthalmopathy and Graves' hyperthyroidism. The V end lost 0 bases, the J end lost 4 bases, and 13 bases lay between the germline ends. Per the germline V gene, CDR1 is DFQATT and CDR2 is SNEGSKA (reference sequence). The CDR3 runs to 15 residues. Beta-chain TCR CDR3 regions were amplified from RNA transcripts. First-round RT-PCR employed HTBI primers, with a second-round multiplex PCR after it. TCRdb fed the multiplex PCR reads into MiXCR, producing one record per CDR3 protein. The sample has around 670,000 distinct CDR3 sequences, roughly 40% seen once; the top ten hold approximately 43%. This clonotype has only a few counts.

Specimen: peripheral blood. This TCR was recovered from an adult man with Graves' ophthalmopathy. This chain joins TRBV20-1 and TRBJ1-5; D call uncertain. CDR3 coding DNA: TGCAGTGCTAGAGATTCCTGGGGAGGAAATCAGCCCCAGCATTTT. Its translation: CSARDSWGGNQPQHF.